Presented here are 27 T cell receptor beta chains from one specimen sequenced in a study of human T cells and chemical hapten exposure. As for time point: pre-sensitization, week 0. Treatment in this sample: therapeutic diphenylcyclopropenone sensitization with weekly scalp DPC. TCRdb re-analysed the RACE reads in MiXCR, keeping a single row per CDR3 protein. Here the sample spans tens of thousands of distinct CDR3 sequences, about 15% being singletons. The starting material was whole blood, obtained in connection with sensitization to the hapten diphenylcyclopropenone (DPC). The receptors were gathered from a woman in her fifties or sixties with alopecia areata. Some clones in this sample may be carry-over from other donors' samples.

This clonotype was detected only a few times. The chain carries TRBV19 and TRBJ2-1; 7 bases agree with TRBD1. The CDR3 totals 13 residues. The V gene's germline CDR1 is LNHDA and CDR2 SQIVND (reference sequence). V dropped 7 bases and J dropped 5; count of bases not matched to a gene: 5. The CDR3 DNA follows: TGTGCCAGTATGGGACAGATCGACAATGAGCAGTTCTTC. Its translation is CASMGQIDNEQFF.

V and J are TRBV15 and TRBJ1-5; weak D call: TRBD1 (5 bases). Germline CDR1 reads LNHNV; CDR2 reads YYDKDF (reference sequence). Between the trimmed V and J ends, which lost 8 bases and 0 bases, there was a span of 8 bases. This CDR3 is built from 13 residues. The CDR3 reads CATFRDSNQPQHF. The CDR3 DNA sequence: TGTGCCACCTTCAGGGATAGCAATCAGCCCCAGCATTTT.

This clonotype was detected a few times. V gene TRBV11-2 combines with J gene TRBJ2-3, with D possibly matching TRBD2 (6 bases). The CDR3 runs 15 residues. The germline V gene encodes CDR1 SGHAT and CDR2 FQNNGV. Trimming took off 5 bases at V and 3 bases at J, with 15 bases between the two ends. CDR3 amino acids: CASSSRGVLTDTQYF. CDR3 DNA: TGTGCCAGCAGCAGTCGCGGGGTCCTAACAGATACGCAGTATTTT.

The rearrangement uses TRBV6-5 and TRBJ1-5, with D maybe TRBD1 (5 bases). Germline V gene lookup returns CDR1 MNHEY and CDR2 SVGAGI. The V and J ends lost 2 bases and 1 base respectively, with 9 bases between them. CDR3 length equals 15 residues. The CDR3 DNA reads TGTGCCAGCAGTTACCGTGAGGGGAGCAATCAGCCCCAGCATTTT. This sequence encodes CASSYREGSNQPQHF.

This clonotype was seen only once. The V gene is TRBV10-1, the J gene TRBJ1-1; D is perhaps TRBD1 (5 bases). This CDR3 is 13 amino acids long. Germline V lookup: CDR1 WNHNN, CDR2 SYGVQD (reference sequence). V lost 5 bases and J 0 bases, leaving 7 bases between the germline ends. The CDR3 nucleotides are TGCGCCAGCAGTCGGACAATGAACACTGAAGCTTTCTTT. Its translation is CASSRTMNTEAFF.

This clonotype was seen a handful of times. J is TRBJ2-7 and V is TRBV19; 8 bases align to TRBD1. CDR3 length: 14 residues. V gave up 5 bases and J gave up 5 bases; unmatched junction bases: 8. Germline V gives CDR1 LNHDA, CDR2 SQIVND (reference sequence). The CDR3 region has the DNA TGTGCCAGTAGTCCCCCGACAGGGGTTCACGAGCAGTACTTC. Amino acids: CASSPPTGVHEQYF.

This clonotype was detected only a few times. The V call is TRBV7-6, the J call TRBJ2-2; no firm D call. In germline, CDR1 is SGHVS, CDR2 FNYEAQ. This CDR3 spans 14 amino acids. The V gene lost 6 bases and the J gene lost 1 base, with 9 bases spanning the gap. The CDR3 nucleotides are TGTGCCAGCAGTCCAGTAAGGAACACCGGGGAGCTGTTTTTT. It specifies CASSPVRNTGELFF.

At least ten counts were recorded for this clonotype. CDR3 nucleotides: TGCGCCAGCAGCCAAGACCCCGCTTATGGGTCGAGCCTCACAGATACGCAGTATTTT. It yields the protein CASSQDPAYGSSLTDTQYF. This sequence joins TRBV4-3 and TRBJ2-3; D unresolved. Trimming removed 0 bases from V and 2 bases from J, with 21 bases in between. Per germline, CDR1 LGHNA and CDR2 YSLEER. There are 19 residues in the CDR3.

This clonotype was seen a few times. The DNA of the CDR3 is TGCAGCGTTGCTAACAGGAAAGAGACCCAGTACTTC. It codes for CSVANRKETQYF. This chain links TRBV29-1 with TRBJ2-5; D perhaps matches TRBD1 (5 bases). This CDR3 is 12 amino acids long. The V end was cut by 4 bases, the J end by 3 bases, with 9 bases between. Germline CDR1 SQVTM, CDR2 ANQGSEA.

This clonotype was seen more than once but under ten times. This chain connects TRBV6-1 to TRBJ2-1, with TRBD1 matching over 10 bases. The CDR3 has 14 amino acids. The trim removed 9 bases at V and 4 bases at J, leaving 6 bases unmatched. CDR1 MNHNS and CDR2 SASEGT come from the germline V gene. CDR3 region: CASQDRGRYNEQFF. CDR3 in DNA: TGTGCCAGTCAAGACAGGGGGCGATACAATGAGCAGTTCTTC.

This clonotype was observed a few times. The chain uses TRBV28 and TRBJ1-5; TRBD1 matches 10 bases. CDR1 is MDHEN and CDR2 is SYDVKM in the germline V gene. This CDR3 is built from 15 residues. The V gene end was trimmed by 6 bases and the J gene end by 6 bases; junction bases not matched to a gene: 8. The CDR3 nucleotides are TGTGCCAGCAGCACCGGGACAGGGGTGGCTCAGCCCCAGCATTTT. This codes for CASSTGTGVAQPQHF.

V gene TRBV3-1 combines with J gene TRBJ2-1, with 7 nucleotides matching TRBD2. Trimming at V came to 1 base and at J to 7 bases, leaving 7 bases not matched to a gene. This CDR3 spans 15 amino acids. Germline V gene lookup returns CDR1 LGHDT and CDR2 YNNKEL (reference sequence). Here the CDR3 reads CASSQVFGRMNEQFF. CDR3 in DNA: TGTGCCAGCAGCCAAGTATTCGGGAGGATGAATGAGCAGTTCTTC.

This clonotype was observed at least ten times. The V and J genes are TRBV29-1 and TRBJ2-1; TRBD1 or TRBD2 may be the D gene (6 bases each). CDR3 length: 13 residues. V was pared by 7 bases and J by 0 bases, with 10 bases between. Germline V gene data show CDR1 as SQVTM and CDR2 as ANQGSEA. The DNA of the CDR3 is TGCAGCGGTGGGGGGCGCTCCTACAATGAGCAGTTCTTC. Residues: CSGGGRSYNEQFF.

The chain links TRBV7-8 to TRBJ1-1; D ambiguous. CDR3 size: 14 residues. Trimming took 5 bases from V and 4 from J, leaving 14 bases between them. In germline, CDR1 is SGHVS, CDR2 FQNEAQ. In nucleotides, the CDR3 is TGTGCCAGCAGCCTCACGGGGAGAATCACTGAAGCTTTCTTT. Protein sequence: CASSLTGRITEAFF.

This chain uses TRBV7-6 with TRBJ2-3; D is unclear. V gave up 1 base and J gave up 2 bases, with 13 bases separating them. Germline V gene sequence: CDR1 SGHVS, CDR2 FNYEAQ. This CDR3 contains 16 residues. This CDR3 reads CASSLGSFYSTDTQYF. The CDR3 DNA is TGTGCCAGCAGCTTAGGCAGTTTCTACTCCACAGATACGCAGTATTTT.

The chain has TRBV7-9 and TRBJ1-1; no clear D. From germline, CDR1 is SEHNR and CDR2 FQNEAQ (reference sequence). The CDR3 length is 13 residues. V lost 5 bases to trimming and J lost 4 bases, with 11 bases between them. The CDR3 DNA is TGTGCCAGCAGCCCGGCCCTGGGCACTGAAGCTTTCTTT. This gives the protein CASSPALGTEAFF.

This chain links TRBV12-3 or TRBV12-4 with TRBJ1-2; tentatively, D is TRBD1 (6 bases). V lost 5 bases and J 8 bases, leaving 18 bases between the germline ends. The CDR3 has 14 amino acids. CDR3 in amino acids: CASSQQQGGSGYTF. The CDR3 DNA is TGTGCCAGCAGTCAGCAACAGGGTGGAAGCGGCTACACCTTC.

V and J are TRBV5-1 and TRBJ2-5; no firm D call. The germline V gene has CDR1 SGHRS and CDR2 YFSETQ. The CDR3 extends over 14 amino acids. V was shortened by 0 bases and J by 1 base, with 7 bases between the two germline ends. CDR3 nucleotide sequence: TGCGCCAGCAGCTTGGAGGTTGGCCAAGAGACCCAGTACTTC. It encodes CASSLEVGQETQYF. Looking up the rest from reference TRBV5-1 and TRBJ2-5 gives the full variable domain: KAGVTQTPRYLIKTRGQQVTLSCSPISGHRSVSWYQQTPGQGLQFLFEYFSETQRNKGNFPGRFSGRQFSNSRSEMNVSTLELGDSALYLCASSLEVGQETQYFGPGTRLLVL.

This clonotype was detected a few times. The CDR3 region has the DNA TGTGCCAGCAGCCAAAGACAAGACACCGGGGAGCTGTTTTTT. Translating it yields CASSQRQDTGELFF. The J gene is TRBJ2-2, the V gene TRBV14; D remains ambiguous. Between the trimmed V and J ends, which lost 2 bases and 3 bases, there was a span of 7 bases. Germline V gene data show CDR1 as SGHDN and CDR2 as FVKESK. CDR3 length: 14 residues.

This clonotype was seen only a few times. In DNA, the CDR3 is TGTGCCAGTAGCGGACTTTTAAAACCCTCTGGAAACACCATATATTTT. This sequence encodes CASSGLLKPSGNTIYF. This rearrangement joins TRBV19 to TRBJ1-3; D is unresolved. Between the trimmed V and J ends, which lost 6 bases and 0 bases, there was a span of 15 bases. CDR3 size: 16 residues. Germline CDR1 LNHDA, CDR2 SQIVND (reference sequence).

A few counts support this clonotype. The CDR3 DNA is TGTGCCAGCAGCCTGGAGTTGGCCAGGGCCTACGAGCAGTACTTC. Residues: CASSLELARAYEQYF. This rearrangement joins TRBV7-6 to TRBJ2-7; possible D gene TRBD1, 5 bases. Germline V lookup: CDR1 SGHVS, CDR2 FNYEAQ. There are 15 residues in the CDR3. The germline V and J ends were trimmed by 5 bases and 2 bases, with 16 bases remaining between them.

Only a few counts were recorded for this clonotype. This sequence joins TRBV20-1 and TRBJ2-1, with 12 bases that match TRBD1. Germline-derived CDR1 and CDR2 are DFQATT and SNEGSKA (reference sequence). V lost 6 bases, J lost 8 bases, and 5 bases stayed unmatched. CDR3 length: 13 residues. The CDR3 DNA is TGCAGTGCCAGGGACAGGGGGCCGGATGAGCAGTTCTTC. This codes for CSARDRGPDEQFF.

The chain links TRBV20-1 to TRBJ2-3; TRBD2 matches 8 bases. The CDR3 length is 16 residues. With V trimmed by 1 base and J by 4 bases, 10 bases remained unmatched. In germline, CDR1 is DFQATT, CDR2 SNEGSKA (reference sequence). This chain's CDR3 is CSARGAQREMADTQYF. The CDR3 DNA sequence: TGCAGTGCTAGAGGGGCACAGCGGGAGATGGCAGATACGCAGTATTTT.

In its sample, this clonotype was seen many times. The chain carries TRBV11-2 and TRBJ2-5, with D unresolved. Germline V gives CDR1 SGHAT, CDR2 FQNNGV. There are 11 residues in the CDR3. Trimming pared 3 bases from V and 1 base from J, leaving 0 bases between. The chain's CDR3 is CASSFQETQYF. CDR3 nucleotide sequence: TGTGCCAGCAGCTTCCAAGAGACCCAGTACTTC. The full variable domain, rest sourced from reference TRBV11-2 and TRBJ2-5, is EAGVAQSPRYKIIEKRQSVAFWCNPISGHATLYWYQQILGQGPKLLIQFQNNGVVDDSQLPKDRFSAERLKGVDSTLKIQPAKLEDSAVYLCASSFQETQYFGPGTRLLVL.

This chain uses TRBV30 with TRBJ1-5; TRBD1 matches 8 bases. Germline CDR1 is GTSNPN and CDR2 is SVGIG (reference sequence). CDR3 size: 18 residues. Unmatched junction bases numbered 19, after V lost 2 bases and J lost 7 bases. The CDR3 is CAWSLPRTGMGTSQPQHF. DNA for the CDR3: TGTGCCTGGAGTCTCCCGCGGACAGGGATGGGGACAAGCCAGCCCCAGCATTTT.

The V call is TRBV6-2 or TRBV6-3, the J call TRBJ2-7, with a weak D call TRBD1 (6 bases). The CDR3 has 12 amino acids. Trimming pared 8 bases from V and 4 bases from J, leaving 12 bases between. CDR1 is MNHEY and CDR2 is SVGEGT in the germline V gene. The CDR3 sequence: CASRDTFYEQYF. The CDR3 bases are TGTGCCAGCCGGGACACCTTTTACGAGCAGTACTTC.

DNA for the CDR3: TGTGCCAGCAGAAACAGAGGATCTGGAAACACCATATATTTT. Amino acids: CASRNRGSGNTIYF. This chain links TRBV6-5 with TRBJ1-3; the D is unclear. The CDR3 is 14 amino acids. V was shortened by 6 bases and J by 1 base, with 10 bases between the two germline ends. The germline V gene encodes CDR1 MNHEY and CDR2 SVGAGI.